Listed below are T cell receptor beta chains from one sample, sequenced in a study of response to subunit inactivated influenza vaccine. Each CDR3 protein gets one entry after TCRdb re-called the RT-PCR reads with MiXCR. The profile shows a few hundred thousand distinct CDR3 sequences, 14% of them singletons. Sequencing was performed on PBMCs from blood, taken approximately 12 days after vaccination. Receptors were obtained from a man aged 50-60 years who received an inactivated influenza vaccine. The CDR3 runs from the conserved cysteine through the conserved F or W.

>12|TRBJ2-2|TRBV20-1
CSASRFTGELFF
>16|TRBJ2-4|TRBV20-1
CSARDRRTLAKNIQYF
>14|TRBJ1-5|TRBV29-1
CSAVSGTGNQPQHF
>15|TRBJ2-3|TRBV27
CASSPLSAGTDTQYF
>14|TRBJ2-3|TRBV12-5
CASGSSGVTDTQYF
>17|TRBJ2-1|TRBV3-1
CASSHRLAGELYNEQFF
>14|TRBJ2-2|TRBV20-1
CSAGGTGPAGELFF
>20|TRBJ2-6|TRBV12-3/TRBV12-4
CASSPPRGAFLGSGANVLTF
>15|TRBJ2-3|TRBV27
CASSSTGAPTDTQYF
>15|TRBJ2-1|TRBV9
CASSATSTSYNEQFF
>15|TRBJ2-1|TRBV30
CALSGPRMKRNEQFF
>12|TRBJ1-1|TRBV10-3
CAISETPQWAFF
>13|TRBJ2-5|TRBV12-3/TRBV12-4
CASMPAVRETQYF
>17|TRBJ2-3|TRBV7-8
CASSPGDIRRVQDTQYF
>16|TRBJ2-1|TRBV6-4
CASSLTGGEAYNEQFF
>13|TRBJ1-1|TRBV6-1
CAGRTGVNTEAFF
>17|TRBJ2-7|TRBV6-5
CASSYSVVGSRVHEQYF
>13|TRBJ2-3|TRBV7-2
CASSLGAEDTQYF
>15|TRBJ2-3|TRBV5-6
CASSLEGLATDTQYF
>14|TRBJ2-1|TRBV3-1
CASSPAGTGNEQFF
>14|TRBJ2-7|TRBV16
CASSSRLGNNEQYF
>11|TRBJ1-1|TRBV20-1
CSATAQLEAFF
>15|TRBJ2-3|TRBV24-1
CATSDPNSATDTQYF
>18|TRBJ2-1|TRBV21-1
CASSRRQATRGGIDEQFF